This T cell receptor (beta chain) came from a study of blood T cell repertoires in COVID-19. Across the study: The United States, Italy and Spain were the sources of the acute and convalescent COVID-19 samples.

This table comes from immunoSEQ multiplex PCR, and its TCRdb copy is limited to in-frame clones, with some not included. The repertoire holds tens of thousands of clones, 90% seen once, with roughly 2.8% in the top ten. Germline V lookup: CDR1 SEHNR, CDR2 FQNEAQ (reference sequence). CDR3 length equals 14 residues. Trimming removed 3 bases at V and 0 bases at J, with 8 bases between. The TCR comes from a middle-aged man with active COVID-19. Material for sequencing was peripheral blood. This chain links TRBV7-9 with TRBJ2-5; D is possibly TRBD2 (6 bases). CDR3 in amino acids: CASSFRRDQETQYF. CDR3 in DNA: TGTGCCAGCAGCTTTCGGAGGGACCAAGAGACCCAGTACTTC.